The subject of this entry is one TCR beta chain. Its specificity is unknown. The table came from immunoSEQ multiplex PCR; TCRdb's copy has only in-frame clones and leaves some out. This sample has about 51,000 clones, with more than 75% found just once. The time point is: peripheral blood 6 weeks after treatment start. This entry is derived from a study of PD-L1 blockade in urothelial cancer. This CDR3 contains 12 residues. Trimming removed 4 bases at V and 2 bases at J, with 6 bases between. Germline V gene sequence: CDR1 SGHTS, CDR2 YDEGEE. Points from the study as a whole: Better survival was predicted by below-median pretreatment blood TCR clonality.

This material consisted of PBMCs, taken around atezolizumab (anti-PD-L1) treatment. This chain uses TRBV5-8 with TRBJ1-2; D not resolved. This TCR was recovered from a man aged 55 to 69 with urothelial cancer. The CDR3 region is CASSLENYGYTF. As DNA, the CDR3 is TGTGCCAGCAGCCTTGAGAACTATGGCTACACCTTC.